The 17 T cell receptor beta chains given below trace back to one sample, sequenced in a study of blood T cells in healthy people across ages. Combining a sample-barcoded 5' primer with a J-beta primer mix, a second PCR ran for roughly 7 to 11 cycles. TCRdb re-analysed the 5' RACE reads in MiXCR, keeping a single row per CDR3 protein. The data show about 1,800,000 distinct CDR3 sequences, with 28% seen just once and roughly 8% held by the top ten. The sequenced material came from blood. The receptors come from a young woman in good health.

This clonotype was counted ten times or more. DNA of the CDR3: TGCAGCGGTCAGGACCCGGGACGGAAAAACATTCAGTACTTC. Translating gives CSGQDPGRKNIQYF. The chain joins TRBV29-1 to TRBJ2-4; D is possibly TRBD1 or TRBD2 (5 bases each). V shed 7 bases and J shed 4 bases, with 17 bases lying between them. The CDR3 has 14 residues. Germline lookup yields CDR1 SQVTM and CDR2 ANQGSEA.

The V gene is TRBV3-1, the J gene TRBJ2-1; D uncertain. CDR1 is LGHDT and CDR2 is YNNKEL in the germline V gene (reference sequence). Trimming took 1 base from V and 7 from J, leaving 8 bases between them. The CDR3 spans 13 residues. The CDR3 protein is CASSQGAWNEQFF. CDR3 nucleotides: TGTGCCAGCAGCCAAGGGGCCTGGAATGAGCAGTTCTTC.

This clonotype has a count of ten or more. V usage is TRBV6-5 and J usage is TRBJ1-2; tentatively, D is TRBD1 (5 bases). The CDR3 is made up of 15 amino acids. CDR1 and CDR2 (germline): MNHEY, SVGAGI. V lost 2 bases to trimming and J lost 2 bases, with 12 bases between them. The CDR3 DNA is TGTGCCAGCAGTTACGGGGGAGGGGTGAACTATGGCTACACCTTC. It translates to CASSYGGGVNYGYTF.

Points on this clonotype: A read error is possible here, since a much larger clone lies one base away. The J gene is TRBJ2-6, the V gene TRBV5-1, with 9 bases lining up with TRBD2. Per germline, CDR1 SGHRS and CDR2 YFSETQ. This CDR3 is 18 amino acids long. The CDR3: CASSLGPSGASGANVLPF. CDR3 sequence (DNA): TGCGCCAGCAGCTTGGGGCCTAGCGGGGCCTCTGGGGCCAACGTCCTGCCTTTC.

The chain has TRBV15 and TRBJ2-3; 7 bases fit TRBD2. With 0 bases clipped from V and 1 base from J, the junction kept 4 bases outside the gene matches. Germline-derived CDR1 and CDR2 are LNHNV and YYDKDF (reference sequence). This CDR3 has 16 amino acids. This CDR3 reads CATSRDPSGGTDTQYF. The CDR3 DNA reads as TGTGCCACCAGCAGAGACCCGAGCGGGGGCACAGATACGCAGTATTTT.

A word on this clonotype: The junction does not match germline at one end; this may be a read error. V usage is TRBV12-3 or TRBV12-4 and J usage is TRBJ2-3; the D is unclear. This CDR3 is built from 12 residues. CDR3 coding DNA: TGTGCCAGCAGAATAACCGCAGATATGCAGTATTTT. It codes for CASRITADMQYF.

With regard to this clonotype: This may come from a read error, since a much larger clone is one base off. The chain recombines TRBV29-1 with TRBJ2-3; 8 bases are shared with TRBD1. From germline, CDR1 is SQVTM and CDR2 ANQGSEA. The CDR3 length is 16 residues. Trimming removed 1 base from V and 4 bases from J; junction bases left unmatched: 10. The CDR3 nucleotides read TGCAGCGTTGAAGGTTGGGTCAGGGGGCAATCAGATACGCAGTATTTT. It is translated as CSVEGWVRGQSDTQYF.

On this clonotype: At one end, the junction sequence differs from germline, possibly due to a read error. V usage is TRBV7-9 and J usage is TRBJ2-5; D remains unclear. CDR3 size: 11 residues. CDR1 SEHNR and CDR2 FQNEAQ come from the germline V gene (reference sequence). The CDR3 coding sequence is TGTTCCAGCAGCTTTCAGGAGACCCAGTACTTC. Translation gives CSSSFQETQYF. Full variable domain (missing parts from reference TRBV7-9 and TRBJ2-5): DTGVSQNPRHKITKRGQNVTFRCDPISEHNRLYWYRQTLGQGPEFLTYFQNEAQLEKSRLLSDRFSAERPKGSFSTLEIQRTEQGDSAMYLCSSSFQETQYFGPGTRLLVL.

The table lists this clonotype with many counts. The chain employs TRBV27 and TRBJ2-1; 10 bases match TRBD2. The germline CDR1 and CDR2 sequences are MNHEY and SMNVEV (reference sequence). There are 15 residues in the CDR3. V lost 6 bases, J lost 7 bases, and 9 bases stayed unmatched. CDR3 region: CASSRTWTSGNEQFF. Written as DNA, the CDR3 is TGTGCCAGCAGCCGAACGTGGACTAGCGGTAATGAGCAGTTCTTC.

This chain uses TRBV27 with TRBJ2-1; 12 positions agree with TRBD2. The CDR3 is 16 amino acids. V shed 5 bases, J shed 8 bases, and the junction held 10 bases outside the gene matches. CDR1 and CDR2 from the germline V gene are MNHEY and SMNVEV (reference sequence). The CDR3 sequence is CASSPWTSGAPDEQFF. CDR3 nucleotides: TGTGCCAGCAGTCCCTGGACTAGCGGGGCACCCGATGAGCAGTTCTTC.

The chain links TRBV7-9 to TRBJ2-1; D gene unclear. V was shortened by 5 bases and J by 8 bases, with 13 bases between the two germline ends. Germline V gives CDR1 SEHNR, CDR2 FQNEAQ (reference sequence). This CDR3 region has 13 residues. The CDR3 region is CASSATRYYEQFF. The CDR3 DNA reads TGTGCCAGCAGCGCCACAAGGTATTATGAGCAGTTCTTC.

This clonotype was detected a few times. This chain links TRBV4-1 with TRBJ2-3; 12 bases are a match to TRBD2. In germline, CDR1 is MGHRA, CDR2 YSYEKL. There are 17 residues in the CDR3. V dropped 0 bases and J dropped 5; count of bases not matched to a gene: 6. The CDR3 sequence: CASSQEGTSGWRDTQYF. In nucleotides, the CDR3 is TGCGCCAGCAGCCAAGAAGGGACTAGCGGGTGGAGAGATACGCAGTATTTT.

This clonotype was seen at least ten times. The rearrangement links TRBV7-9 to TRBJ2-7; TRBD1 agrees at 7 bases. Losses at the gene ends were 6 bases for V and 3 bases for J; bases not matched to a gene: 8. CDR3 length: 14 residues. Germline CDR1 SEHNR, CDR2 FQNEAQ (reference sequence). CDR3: CASSRDRVYYEQYF. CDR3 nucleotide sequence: TGTGCCAGCAGTCGTGACAGGGTTTACTACGAGCAGTACTTC.

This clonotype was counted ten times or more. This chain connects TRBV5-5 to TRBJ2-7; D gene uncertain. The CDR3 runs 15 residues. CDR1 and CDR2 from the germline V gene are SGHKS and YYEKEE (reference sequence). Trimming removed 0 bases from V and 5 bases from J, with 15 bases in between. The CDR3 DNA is TGTGCCAGCAGCTTGGGCTCATTAATACGAGACGAGCAGTACTTC. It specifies CASSLGSLIRDEQYF.

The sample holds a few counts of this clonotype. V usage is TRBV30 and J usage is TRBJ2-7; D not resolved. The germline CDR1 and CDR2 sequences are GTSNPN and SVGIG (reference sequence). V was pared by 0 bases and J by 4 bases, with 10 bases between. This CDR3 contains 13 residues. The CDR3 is CAWSVGGFYEQYF. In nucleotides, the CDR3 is TGTGCCTGGAGTGTCGGCGGCTTTTACGAGCAGTACTTC.

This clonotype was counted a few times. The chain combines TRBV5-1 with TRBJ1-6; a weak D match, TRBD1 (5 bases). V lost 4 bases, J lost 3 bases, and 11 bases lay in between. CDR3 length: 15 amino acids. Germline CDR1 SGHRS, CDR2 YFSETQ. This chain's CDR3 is CASSRDFNYNSPLHF. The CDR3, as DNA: TGCGCCAGCAGCAGGGACTTTAACTATAATTCACCCCTCCACTTT.

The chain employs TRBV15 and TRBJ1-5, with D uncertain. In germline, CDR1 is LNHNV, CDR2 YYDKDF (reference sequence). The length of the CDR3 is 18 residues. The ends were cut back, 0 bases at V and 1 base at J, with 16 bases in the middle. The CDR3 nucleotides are TGTGCCACCAGCAGAGATGGAAGGGTGCTGGGCAGCAATCAGCCCCAGCATTTT. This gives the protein CATSRDGRVLGSNQPQHF.